These 5 T cell receptor beta chains share one sample of origin, sequenced in a study of T cells in women clearing cervical HPV infection. Measured with immunoSEQ multiplex PCR; TCRdb has only the in-frame clones, and not every one. Its table lists 30,000 to 45,000 clones. Sequenced: blood buffy coat. The receptors shown here come from a woman between 18 and 75 years old with a cervical HPV16 infection that either progressed to CIN3+ or cleared (not recorded which).

Details on this clone: Read sequence stops 3 residues before the CDR3 end, and the germline J gene provides the missing end. The chain uses TRBV7-3 and TRBJ2-1, with 11 positions matching TRBD2. J gave up 4 bases and V 6 bases, and 8 bases lay outside the gene matches. Germline CDR1 SGHTA, CDR2 FQGTGA. The CDR3 sequence is 16 residues long. The sequenced CDR3 bases are TGTGCCAGCAGTCGTACCGGGACTAGCGGATACAATGAG. It specifies CASSRTGTSGYNE. The CDR3 in its entirety is CASSRTGTSGYNEQFF.

Notes on this clone: The CDR3 extends 3 residues past the end of the read, so its final part is completed from the germline J gene. The chain combines TRBV30 with TRBJ1-5; D is unclear. Germline CDR1 GTSNPN, CDR2 SVGIG (reference sequence). The V gene lost 2 bases and the J gene lost 2 bases, with 4 bases spanning the gap. The CDR3 runs 12 residues. CDR3 bases read: TGTGCCTGGAGTCGCGGCAATCAGCCC. This sequence encodes CAWSRGNQP. The CDR3 as a whole reads CAWSRGNQPQHF.

In regard to this clone: Sequencing ends 3 residues short of the CDR3 end; the germline J gene provides the rest. This chain connects TRBV7-2 to TRBJ2-2; no firm D call. V lost 1 base and J 8 bases, leaving 5 bases between the germline ends. Germline V gene lookup returns CDR1 SGHTA and CDR2 FQGNSA. The CDR3 runs 12 residues. The covered CDR3 bases are TGTGCCAGCAGCTTAGACTGGGGGGAG. As protein: CASSLDWGE. The whole CDR3 protein reads CASSLDWGELFF.

For this clone: The read halts 3 residues ahead of the CDR3 end, with the missing end drawn from the germline J gene. The V call is TRBV2, the J call TRBJ1-2; 8 bases line up with TRBD1. Germline V gene lookup returns CDR1 SNHLY and CDR2 FYNNEI. This CDR3 region has 17 residues. The CDR3 bases that were read are TGTGCCAGCAGTTCCCTTCAGGGGGCACTTTACTCCTACGAC. This encodes CASSSLQGALYSYD. The entire CDR3 sequence reads CASSSLQGALYSYDYTF.

The CDR3 sequence: CASSPSGRSPYNDYTF. CDR3 DNA (partial): TGTGCCAGCTCACCGAGCGGACGATCCCCCTACAATGAC. V is TRBV18 and J is TRBJ1-2, with D unclear. The CDR3 is cut off 3 residues early in the read; its end comes from the germline J gene. The CDR3 length is 16 residues. The V gene's germline CDR1 is KGHSH and CDR2 LQKENI.